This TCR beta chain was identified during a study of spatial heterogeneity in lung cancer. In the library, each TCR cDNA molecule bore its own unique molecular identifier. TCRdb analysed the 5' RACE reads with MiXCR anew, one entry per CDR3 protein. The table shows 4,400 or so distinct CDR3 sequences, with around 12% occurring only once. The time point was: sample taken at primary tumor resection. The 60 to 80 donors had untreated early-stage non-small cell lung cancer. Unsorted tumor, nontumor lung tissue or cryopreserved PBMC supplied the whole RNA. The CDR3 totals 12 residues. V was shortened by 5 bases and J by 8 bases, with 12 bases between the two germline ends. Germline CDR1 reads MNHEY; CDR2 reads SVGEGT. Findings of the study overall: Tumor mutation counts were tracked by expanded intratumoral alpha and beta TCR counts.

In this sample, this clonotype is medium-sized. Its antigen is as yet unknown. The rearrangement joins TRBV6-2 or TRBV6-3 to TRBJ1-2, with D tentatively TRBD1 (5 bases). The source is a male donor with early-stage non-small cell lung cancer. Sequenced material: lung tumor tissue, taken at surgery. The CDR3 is CASSRQGNGYTF. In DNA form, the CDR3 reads TGTGCCAGCAGTCGTCAGGGAAACGGCTACACCTTC.